These 13 T cell receptor beta chains share one sample of origin, sequenced in a study of cytomegalovirus exposure and HLA in healthy donors. Primers: 60 Vbeta forward and 13 Jbeta reverse. Sequenced by immunoSEQ multiplex PCR; TCRdb stores in-frame clones only, minus some. The sample has roughly 130,000 clones; roughly 82% are singletons. Sequenced: PBMCs. The receptor source for this set is a male donor in good health and CMV-seropositive.

The chain employs TRBV28 and TRBJ2-7, with TRBD2 identical over 13 bases. This CDR3 contains 16 residues. Germline CDR1 reads MDHEN; CDR2 reads SYDVKM. After removal of 7 bases from V and 0 bases from J, the junction contained 6 bases not matched to a gene. DNA of the CDR3: TGTGCCAGCATTGGGGGACTAGCGGGAAGCTCCTACGAGCAGTACTTC. As protein: CASIGGLAGSSYEQYF.

The rearrangement uses TRBV7-2 and TRBJ1-1; D possibly corresponds to TRBD1 (5 bases). The CDR3 has 17 residues. V lost 5 bases, J lost 4 bases, and 23 bases lay in between. Germline loops: CDR1 SGHTA, CDR2 FQGNSA. CDR3 bases: TGTGCCAGCAGCGCACCCCCTGGGGGGATACTAACCACTGAAGCTTTCTTT. Translated: CASSAPPGGILTTEAFF.

The chain employs TRBV28 and TRBJ2-7; D possibly corresponds to TRBD2 (5 bases). There are 12 residues in the CDR3. The V and J ends lost 3 bases and 5 bases respectively, with 8 bases between them. Per the germline V gene, CDR1 is MDHEN and CDR2 is SYDVKM. In DNA form, the CDR3 reads TGTGCCAGCAGTTTCATCGGGGACGAGCAGTACTTC. Amino acid sequence: CASSFIGDEQYF.

In this sample, this clone turned up once. The chain combines TRBV19 with TRBJ2-1, with D perhaps TRBD1 (5 bases). The CDR3 length is 18 residues. Trimming pared 5 bases from V and 4 bases from J, leaving 24 bases between. Germline values: CDR1 LNHDA, CDR2 SQIVND (reference sequence). CDR3 bases: TGTGCCAGTAGTTCCCGAGCAGGGCGGACCAGAGGATACAATGAGCAGTTCTTC. Protein: CASSSRAGRTRGYNEQFF. The full variable domain, completed using reference TRBV19 and TRBJ2-1, is DGGITQSPKYLFRKEGQNVTLSCEQNLNHDAMYWYRQDPGQGLRLIYYSQIVNDFQKGDIAEGYSVSREKKESFPLTVTSAQKNPTAFYLCASSSRAGRTRGYNEQFFGPGTRLTVL.

About this clone: The germline gene is not matched at one end of the junction; a read error may be the cause. V gene TRBV29-1 combines with J gene TRBJ1-2; tentatively, D is TRBD1 (6 bases). This CDR3 contains 12 residues. CDR1 and CDR2 (germline): SQVTM, ANQGSEA. CDR3 region: CSVYQGYDRSIF. CDR3 nucleotides: TGCAGCGTTTATCAGGGGTACGACAGGTCCATCTTC.

The chain has TRBV6-1 and TRBJ1-6, with a tentative D call TRBD1 (5 bases). Trimming shortened V by 0 bases and J by 5 bases, and 11 bases separated the two germline ends. This CDR3 comprises 16 residues. CDR1 is MNHNS, CDR2 SASEGT, per germline. CDR3: CASSEASRVHNSPLHF. The CDR3 coding sequence is TGTGCCAGCAGTGAAGCGAGCAGGGTCCATAATTCACCCCTCCACTTT.

This clone appeared a few times. The gene calls are TRBV28 and TRBJ1-6, with D possibly matching TRBD1 (5 bases). With 7 bases removed from V and 1 base from J, the gap between germline ends came to 8 bases. The CDR3 has 14 amino acids. In germline, CDR1 is MDHEN, CDR2 SYDVKM. CDR3 bases: TGTGCCAGCAAGCCAGGGTCCTATAATTCACCCCTCCACTTT. Translation: CASKPGSYNSPLHF.

V is TRBV9 and J is TRBJ2-1, with 11 bases identical to TRBD2. This CDR3 region has 15 residues. V was clipped by 0 bases and J by 13 bases; unmatched bases: 9. Germline V CDR1 and CDR2: SGDLS, YYNGEE. The CDR3 sequence: CASSVGTSGLPGQFF. CDR3 nucleotides: TGTGCCAGCAGCGTAGGGACTAGCGGGCTCCCAGGTCAGTTCTTC. Combining the CDR3 with reference TRBV9 and TRBJ2-1 gives the whole variable domain DSGVTQTPKHLITATGQRVTLRCSPRSGDLSVYWYQQSLDQGLQFLIQYYNGEERAKGNILERFSAQQFPDLHSELNLSSLELGDSALYFCASSVGTSGLPGQFFGPGTRLTVL.

The J gene is TRBJ2-3, the V gene TRBV30; 12 nucleotides agree with TRBD2. Germline-derived CDR1 and CDR2 are GTSNPN and SVGIG (reference sequence). The CDR3 has 18 amino acids. With V trimmed by 3 bases and J by 0 bases, 10 bases remained unmatched. The CDR3 DNA reads as TGTGCCTGGAGCGTCAGGACTAGCGGGAAATGGAGCACAGATACGCAGTATTTT. This codes for CAWSVRTSGKWSTDTQYF.

The rearrangement links TRBV13 to TRBJ2-1; 9 nucleotides align to TRBD2. Germline CDR1 reads PRHDT; CDR2 reads FYEKMQ (reference sequence). The junction had 11 bases not matched to a gene; V was cut back by 5 bases and J by 12 bases. The CDR3 runs 14 residues. Here the CDR3 DNA reads TGTGCCAGCAGCCTCCGACTAGCGGTAAGGGGGCAGTTCTTC. It specifies CASSLRLAVRGQFF.

The chain joins TRBV10-3 to TRBJ2-5, with 9 bases that match TRBD2. With V trimmed by 2 bases and J by 5 bases, 12 bases remained unmatched. CDR3 length: 17 residues. The germline gives CDR1 ENHRY, CDR2 SYGVKD. In nucleotides, the CDR3 is TGTGCCATCAGTGAGCCCCGCGGGGGGGAACGCCGGGAGACCCAGTACTTC. This translates into CAISEPRGGERRETQYF.

This clone was picked up a small number of times. The chain uses TRBV29-1 and TRBJ1-2; 7 positions match TRBD1. The V segment lost 4 bases and the J segment 6 bases; nucleotides outside the gene matches: 5. This CDR3 region has 12 residues. Per germline, CDR1 SQVTM and CDR2 ANQGSEA. The CDR3, as DNA: TGCAGCGTTGTTTCGACAGGGCATGGCTACACCTTC. Its protein is CSVVSTGHGYTF. Full variable domain (remainder filled in from reference TRBV29-1 and TRBJ1-2): SAVISQKPSRDICQRGTSLTIQCQVDSQVTMMFWYRQQPGQSLTLIATANQGSEATYESGFVIDKFPISRPNLTFSTLTVSNMSPEDSSIYLCSVVSTGHGYTFGSGTRLTVV.

The chain carries TRBV21-1 and TRBJ2-2; no DNA check was done on the table's D call, TRBD1. TRBV21-1 is annotated as a pseudogene. CDR3 length equals 16 residues. This CDR3 is CASSKEDRKRYGELFF. In DNA, the CDR3 is TGTGCCAGCAGCAAAGAGGACAGGAAAAGGTACGGGGAGCTGTTTTTT.